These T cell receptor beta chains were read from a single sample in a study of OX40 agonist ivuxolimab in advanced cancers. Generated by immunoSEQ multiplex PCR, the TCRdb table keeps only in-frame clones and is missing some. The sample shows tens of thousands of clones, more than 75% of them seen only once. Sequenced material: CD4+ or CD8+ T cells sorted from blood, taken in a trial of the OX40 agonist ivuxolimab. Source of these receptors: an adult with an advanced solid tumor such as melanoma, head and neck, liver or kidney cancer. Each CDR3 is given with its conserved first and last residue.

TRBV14,CASSQGRGGASKNIQYF
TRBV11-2,CASSLETRAPLHF
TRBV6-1,CASSDGNQPQHF
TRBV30,CAWTHKPSYNEQFF
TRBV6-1,CASRTPLRNPTEAFF
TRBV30,CAWSTGQGSGYTF
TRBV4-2,CASSPIAGGPDNEQFF
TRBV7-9,CASSPTGRRSGNTIYF
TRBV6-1,CASRYDGYNEQFF
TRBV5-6,CASSLVKIANTGELFF
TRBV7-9,CASSETANTEAFF
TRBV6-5,CASSRTWLSYEQYF
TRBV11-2,CASSLEGGQGGRTDTQYF
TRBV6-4,CASTRTATLNSPLHF
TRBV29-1,CSAQGVFWETQYF
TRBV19,CASSRVGRSLSGNTIYF
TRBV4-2,CASSQDWVAGGTDTQYF
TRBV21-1,CASSYSQGNGYEQYF
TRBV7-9,CASSSRGENTEAFF
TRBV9,CASSGAGPQETQYF
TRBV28,CASSFGGTNYGYTF
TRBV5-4,CASSLHGGAVQETQYF
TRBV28,CASSRGPLYGYTF